This T cell receptor beta chain was identified during a study of T cell repertoires in cytomegalovirus infection. This clonotype was observed at least ten times. Germline CDR1 is SGHTA and CDR2 is FQGNSA. CDR3 length: 16 amino acids. Trimming shortened V by 5 bases and J by 7 bases, and 18 bases separated the two germline ends. TCRdb called the reads again in MiXCR, with one record for every CDR3 protein. Counted here are around 300,000 distinct CDR3 sequences, more than 8% occurring once; the ten biggest clones make up around 4.1%. The sequenced sample was PBMCs. The chain carries TRBV7-2 and TRBJ1-6, with D perhaps matching TRBD1 (6 bases). The source of this sequence is a human donor in good health (CMV status not recorded). Some clones in this sample may be carry-over from other donors' samples. In DNA, the CDR3 is TGTGCCAGCAGCCTCTATCTTAGGGACAAGAATTCACCCCTCCACTTT. Translated: CASSLYLRDKNSPLHF.